The clone carrying this T cell receptor beta chain was counted ten times or more. No antigen is known for it. The germline V gene encodes CDR1 DFQATT and CDR2 SNEGSKA (reference sequence). CDR3 length: 14 residues. Trimming took off 3 bases at V and 5 bases at J, with 13 bases between the two ends. The template was RNA from unsorted bulk tissue. Chemotherapy-naive patients with new lung cancer underwent thoracic surgery in China, August–late 2014. The sample originates from a study of tumor and adjacent non-tumor tissue in lung cancer. Study overall: Patients were aged roughly 30 to 76, approximately 11 men and about 5 women, stage I to III. The study's findings and limits: Tumor TCR diversity, when higher, was linked to shorter survival. Tumor repertoires had a smaller top 100 clone share than normal lung.

Three rounds of nested PCR, following a modified ARM-PCR protocol, produced the TCRbeta library. A single record per CDR3 protein comes from TCRdb applying MiXCR to the multiplex PCR reads. The repertoire consists of about 93,000 distinct CDR3 sequences, with 67% occurring once and the leading ten covering about 17%. This clonotype originated in a man aged 60 to 69 with non-small cell lung cancer. The chain couples TRBV20-1 to TRBJ1-4; D possibly corresponds to TRBD1 (5 bases). Material for sequencing was lung tumor tissue. Written as DNA, the CDR3 is TGCAGTGCTAGGGAGGGACTGGGAAATGAAAAACTGTTTTTT. This codes for CSAREGLGNEKLFF.